This paragraph covers one TCR beta chain sequence. This CDR3 is built from 12 residues. V lost 2 bases, J lost 12 bases, and 13 bases lay in between. The germline CDR1 and CDR2 sequences are SGHVS and FQNEAQ. The data stem from a study of blood T cell repertoires in COVID-19. Source study methods: Reference gene primer amplification gave estimated nucleated cell counts. Libraries were prepared by immunoSEQ multiplex PCR; TCRdb keeps only in-frame clonotypes and omits some of them. V and J calls and clone size come straight from that table; D and trimming were deduced from the DNA. Found here are about 430,000 clones, around nine tenths of them singletons; the top ten hold roughly 1.4%. A PCR-confirmed or clinician-diagnosed COVID-19 case had contacted exposed participants within 2 weeks of entry.

Sequenced: PBMCs or T cells enriched from blood (not recorded which). The source of this sequence is a woman in her late teens or twenties who had been exposed to COVID-19. J is TRBJ1-2 and V is TRBV7-8; no firm D call. The CDR3 protein is CASSLLELPHTF. Written as DNA, the CDR3 is TGTGCCAGCAGCTTACTTGAACTCCCCCACACCTTC.